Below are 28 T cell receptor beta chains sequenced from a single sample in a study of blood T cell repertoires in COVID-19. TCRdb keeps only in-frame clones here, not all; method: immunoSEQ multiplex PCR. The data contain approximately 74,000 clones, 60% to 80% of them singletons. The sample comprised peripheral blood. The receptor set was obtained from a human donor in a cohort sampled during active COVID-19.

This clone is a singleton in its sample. The CDR3 DNA reads TGTGCCACCAGTGACTCCGGGACAGGGCGCAACGAGCAGTACTTC. Its protein product is CATSDSGTGRNEQYF. V usage is TRBV24-1 and J usage is TRBJ2-7; 9 bases match TRBD1. The CDR3 runs 15 residues. Trimming removed 4 bases from V and 5 bases from J; junction bases left unmatched: 8. The germline V gene encodes CDR1 KGHDR and CDR2 SFDVKD.

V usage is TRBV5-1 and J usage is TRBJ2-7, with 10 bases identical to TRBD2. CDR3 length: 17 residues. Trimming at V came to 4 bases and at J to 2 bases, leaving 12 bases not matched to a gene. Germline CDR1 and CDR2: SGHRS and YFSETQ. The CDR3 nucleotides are TGCGCCAGCAGCCCGGAACTTAGCGGGAGGACGACCTACGAGCAGTACTTC. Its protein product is CASSPELSGRTTYEQYF.

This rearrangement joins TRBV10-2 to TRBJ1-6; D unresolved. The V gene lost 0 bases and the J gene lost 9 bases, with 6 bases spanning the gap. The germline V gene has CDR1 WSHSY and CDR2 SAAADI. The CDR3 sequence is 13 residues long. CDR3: CASSESGISPLHF. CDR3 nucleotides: TGCGCCAGCAGTGAGTCCGGGATTTCACCCCTCCACTTT.

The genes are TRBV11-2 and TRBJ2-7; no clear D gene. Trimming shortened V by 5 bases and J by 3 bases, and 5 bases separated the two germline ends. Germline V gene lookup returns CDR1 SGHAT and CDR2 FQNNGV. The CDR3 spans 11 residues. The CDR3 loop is CASSPGYEQYF. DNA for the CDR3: TGTGCCAGCAGCCCGGGCTACGAGCAGTACTTC. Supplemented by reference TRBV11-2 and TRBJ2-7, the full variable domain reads EAGVAQSPRYKIIEKRQSVAFWCNPISGHATLYWYQQILGQGPKLLIQFQNNGVVDDSQLPKDRFSAERLKGVDSTLKIQPAKLEDSAVYLCASSPGYEQYFGPGTRLTVT.

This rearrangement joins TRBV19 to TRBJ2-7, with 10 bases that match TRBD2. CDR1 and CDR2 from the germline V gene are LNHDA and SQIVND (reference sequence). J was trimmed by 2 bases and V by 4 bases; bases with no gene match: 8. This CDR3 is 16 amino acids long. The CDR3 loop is CASSTPFSGGPYEQYF. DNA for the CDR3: TGTGCCAGTAGTACCCCCTTTAGCGGGGGGCCCTACGAGCAGTACTTC.

The CDR3 spells CASKGPANTGELFF. The CDR3 bases are TGTGCATCCAAGGGGCCCGCGAACACCGGGGAGCTGTTTTTT. This chain joins TRBV11-3 and TRBJ2-2; possible D gene TRBD1, 5 bases. The CDR3 is made up of 14 amino acids. Germline loops: CDR1 SGHNT, CDR2 YENEEA.

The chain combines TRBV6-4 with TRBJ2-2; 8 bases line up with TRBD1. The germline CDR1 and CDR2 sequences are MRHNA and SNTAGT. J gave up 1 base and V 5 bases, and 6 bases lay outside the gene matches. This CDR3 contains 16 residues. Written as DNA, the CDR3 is TGTGCCAGCAGTACTTGGACAGGGAGGAACACCGGGGAGCTGTTTTTT. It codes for CASSTWTGRNTGELFF.

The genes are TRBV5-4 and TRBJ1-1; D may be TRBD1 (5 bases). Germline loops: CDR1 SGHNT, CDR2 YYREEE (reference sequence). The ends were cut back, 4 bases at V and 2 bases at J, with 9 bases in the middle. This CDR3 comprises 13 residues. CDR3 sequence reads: CASSPQGNTEAFF. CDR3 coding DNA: TGTGCCAGCAGCCCCCAGGGTAACACTGAAGCTTTCTTT.

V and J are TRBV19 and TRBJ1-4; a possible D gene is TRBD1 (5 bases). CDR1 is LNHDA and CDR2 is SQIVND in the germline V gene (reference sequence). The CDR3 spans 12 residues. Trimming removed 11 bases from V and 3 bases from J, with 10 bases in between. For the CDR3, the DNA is TGTGCCGGAGGAGGGGCTAATGAAAAACTGTTTTTT. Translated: CAGGGANEKLFF. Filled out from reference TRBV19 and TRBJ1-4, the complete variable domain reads DGGITQSPKYLFRKEGQNVTLSCEQNLNHDAMYWYRQDPGQGLRLIYYSQIVNDFQKGDIAEGYSVSREKKESFPLTVTSAQKNPTAFYLCAGGGANEKLFFGSGTQLSVL.

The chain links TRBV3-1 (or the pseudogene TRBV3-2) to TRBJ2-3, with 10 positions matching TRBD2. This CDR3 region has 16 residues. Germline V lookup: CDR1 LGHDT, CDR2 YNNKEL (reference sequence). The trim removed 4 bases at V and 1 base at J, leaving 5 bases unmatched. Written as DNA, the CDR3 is TGTGCCAGCAGCCCCGCTAGCGGGGGTCGCACAGATACGCAGTATTTT. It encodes CASSPASGGRTDTQYF.

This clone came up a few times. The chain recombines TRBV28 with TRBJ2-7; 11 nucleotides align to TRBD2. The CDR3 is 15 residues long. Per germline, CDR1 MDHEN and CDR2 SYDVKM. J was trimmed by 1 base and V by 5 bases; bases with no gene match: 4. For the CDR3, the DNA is TGTGCCAGCAGTACTAGCGGGAGTGTATCCTACGAGCAGTACTTC. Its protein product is CASSTSGSVSYEQYF.

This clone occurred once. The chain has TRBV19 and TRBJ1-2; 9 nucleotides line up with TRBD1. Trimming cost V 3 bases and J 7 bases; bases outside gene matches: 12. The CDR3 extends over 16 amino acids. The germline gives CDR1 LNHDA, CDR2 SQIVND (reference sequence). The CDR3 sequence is CASSMAPTGGSAGYTF. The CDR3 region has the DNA TGTGCCAGTAGTATGGCCCCGACAGGGGGGTCCGCTGGCTACACCTTC.

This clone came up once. CDR3 nucleotide sequence: TGTGCCAGCAGCCAAGCGAGGGGGCAAGGTGGCTACACCTTC. Translating gives CASSQARGQGGYTF. The genes are TRBV3-1 (or the pseudogene TRBV3-2) and TRBJ1-2, with 7 bases fitting TRBD1. The CDR3 extends over 14 amino acids. CDR1 LGHDT and CDR2 YNNKEL come from the germline V gene (reference sequence). V was clipped by 1 base and J by 7 bases; unmatched bases: 6.

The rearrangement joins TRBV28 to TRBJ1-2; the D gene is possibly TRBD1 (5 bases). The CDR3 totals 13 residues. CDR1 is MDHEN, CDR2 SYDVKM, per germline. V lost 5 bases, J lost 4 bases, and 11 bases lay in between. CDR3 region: CASSPQVLYGYTF. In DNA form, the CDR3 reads TGTGCCAGCAGTCCACAGGTCCTCTATGGCTACACCTTC.

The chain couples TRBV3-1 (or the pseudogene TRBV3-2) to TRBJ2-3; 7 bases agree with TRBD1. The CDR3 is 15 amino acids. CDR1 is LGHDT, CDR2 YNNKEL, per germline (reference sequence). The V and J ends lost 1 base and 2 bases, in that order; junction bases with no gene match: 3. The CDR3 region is CASSQATGYTDTQYF. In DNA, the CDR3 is TGTGCCAGCAGCCAAGCGACAGGGTACACAGATACGCAGTATTTT.

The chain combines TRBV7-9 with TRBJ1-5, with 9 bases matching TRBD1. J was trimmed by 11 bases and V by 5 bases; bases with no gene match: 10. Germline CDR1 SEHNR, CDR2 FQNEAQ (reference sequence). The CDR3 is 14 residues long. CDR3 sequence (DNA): TGTGCCAGCAGCCCCCCGGGACAGGGACAAACCCAGCATTTT. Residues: CASSPPGQGQTQHF.

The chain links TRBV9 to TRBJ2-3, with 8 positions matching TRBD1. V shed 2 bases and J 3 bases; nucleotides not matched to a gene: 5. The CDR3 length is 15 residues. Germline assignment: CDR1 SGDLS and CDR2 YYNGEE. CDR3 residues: CASSVDRGETDTQYF. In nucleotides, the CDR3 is TGTGCCAGCAGCGTCGACAGGGGAGAAACAGATACGCAGTATTTT. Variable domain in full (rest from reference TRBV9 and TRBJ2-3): DSGVTQTPKHLITATGQRVTLRCSPRSGDLSVYWYQQSLDQGLQFLIQYYNGEERAKGNILERFSAQQFPDLHSELNLSSLELGDSALYFCASSVDRGETDTQYFGPGTRLTVL.

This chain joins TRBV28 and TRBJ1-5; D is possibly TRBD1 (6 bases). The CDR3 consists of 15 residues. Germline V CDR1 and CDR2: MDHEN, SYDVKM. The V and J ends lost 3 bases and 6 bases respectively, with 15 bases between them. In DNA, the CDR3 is TGTGCCAGCAGTTTTTCCAGGGGAATGTCTCAGCCCCAGCATTTT. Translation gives CASSFSRGMSQPQHF.

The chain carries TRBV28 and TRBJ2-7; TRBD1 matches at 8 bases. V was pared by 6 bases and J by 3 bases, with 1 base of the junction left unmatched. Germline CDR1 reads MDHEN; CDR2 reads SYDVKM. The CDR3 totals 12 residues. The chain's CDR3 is CASRTGGYEQYF. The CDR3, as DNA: TGTGCCAGCAGAACAGGGGGCTACGAGCAGTACTTC.

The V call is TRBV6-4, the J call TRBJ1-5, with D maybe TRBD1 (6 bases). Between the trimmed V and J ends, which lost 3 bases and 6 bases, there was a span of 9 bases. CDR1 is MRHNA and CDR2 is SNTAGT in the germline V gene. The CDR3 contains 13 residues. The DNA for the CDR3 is TGTGCCAGCAGTGAGCAGGGGAGTCAGCCCCAGCATTTT. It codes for CASSEQGSQPQHF.

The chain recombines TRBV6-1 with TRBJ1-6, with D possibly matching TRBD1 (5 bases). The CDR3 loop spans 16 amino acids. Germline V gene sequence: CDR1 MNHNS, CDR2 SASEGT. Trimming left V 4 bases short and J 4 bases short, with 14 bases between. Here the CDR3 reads CASSALGRTYNSPLHF. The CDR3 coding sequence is TGTGCCAGCAGTGCCCTAGGACGGACATATAATTCACCCCTCCACTTT.

CDR3 region: CASSERRSSTDTQYF. The CDR3 nucleotides are TGTGCCAGCAGTGAACGCAGATCTAGCACAGATACGCAGTATTTT. This rearrangement joins TRBV2 to TRBJ2-3; D gene ambiguous. Germline V gene lookup returns CDR1 SNHLY and CDR2 FYNNEI. CDR3 length equals 15 residues. V lost 2 bases, J lost 0 bases, and 9 bases lay in between.

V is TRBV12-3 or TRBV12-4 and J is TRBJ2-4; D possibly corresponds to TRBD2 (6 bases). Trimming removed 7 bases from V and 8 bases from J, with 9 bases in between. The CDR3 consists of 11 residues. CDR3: CASTPGDIQYF. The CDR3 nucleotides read TGTGCCAGCACTCCGGGGGACATTCAGTACTTC.

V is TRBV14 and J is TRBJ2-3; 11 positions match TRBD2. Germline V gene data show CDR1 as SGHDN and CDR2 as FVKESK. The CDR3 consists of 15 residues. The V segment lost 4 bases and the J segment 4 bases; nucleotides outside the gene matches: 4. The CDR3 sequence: CASSPTSGGSDTQYF. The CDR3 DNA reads TGTGCCAGCAGCCCAACTAGCGGGGGTTCAGATACGCAGTATTTT.

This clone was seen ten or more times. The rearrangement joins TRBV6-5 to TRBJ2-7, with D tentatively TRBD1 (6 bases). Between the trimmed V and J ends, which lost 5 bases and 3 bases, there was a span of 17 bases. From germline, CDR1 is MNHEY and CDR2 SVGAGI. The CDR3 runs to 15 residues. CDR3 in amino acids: CASSLIRDKDYEQYF. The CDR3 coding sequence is TGTGCCAGCAGTCTGATCCGGGACAAGGACTACGAGCAGTACTTC.

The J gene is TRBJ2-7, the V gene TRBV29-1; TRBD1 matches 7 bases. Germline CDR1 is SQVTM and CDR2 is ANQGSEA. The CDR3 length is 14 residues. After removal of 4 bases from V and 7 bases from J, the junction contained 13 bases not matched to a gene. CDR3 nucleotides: TGCAGCGTTGTTTCTACCGGGACAGCTACTGAGCAGTACTTC. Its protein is CSVVSTGTATEQYF.

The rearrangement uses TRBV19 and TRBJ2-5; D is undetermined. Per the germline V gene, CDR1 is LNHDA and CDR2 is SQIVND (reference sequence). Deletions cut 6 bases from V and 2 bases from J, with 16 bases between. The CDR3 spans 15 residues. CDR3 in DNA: TGTGCCAGTAGCTTGGGTAGGCAGGTACAAGAGACCCAGTACTTC. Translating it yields CASSLGRQVQETQYF.

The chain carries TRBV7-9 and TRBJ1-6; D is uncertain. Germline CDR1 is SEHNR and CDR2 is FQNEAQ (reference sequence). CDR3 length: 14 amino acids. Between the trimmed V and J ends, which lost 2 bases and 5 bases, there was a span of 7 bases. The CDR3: CASSLSVNNSPLHF. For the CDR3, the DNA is TGTGCCAGCAGCTTATCTGTTAATAATTCACCCCTCCACTTT.